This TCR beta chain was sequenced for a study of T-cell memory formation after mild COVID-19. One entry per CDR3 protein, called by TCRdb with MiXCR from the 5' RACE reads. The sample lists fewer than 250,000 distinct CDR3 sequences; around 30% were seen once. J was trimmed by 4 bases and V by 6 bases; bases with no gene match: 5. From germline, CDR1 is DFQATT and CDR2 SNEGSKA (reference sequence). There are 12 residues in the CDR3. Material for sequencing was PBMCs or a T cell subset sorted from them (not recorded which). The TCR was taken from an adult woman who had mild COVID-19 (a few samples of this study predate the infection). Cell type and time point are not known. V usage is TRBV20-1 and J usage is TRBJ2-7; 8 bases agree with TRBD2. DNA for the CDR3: TGCAGTGCCGGGGGGGCGGGTTACGAGCAGTACTTC. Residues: CSAGGAGYEQYF.